The 10 T cell receptor beta chains in this list originate from one sample, sequenced in a study of T cells in localized non-small cell lung cancer. Data came from immunoSEQ multiplex PCR; TCRdb stores just in-frame clones and leaves some out. The repertoire holds approximately 5,300 clones, 32% seen once, with roughly an eighth in the top ten. This sample comprised lung tumor tissue, obtained before any cancer treatment. All receptors derive from a male donor aged 60 or older with stage III lung adenocarcinoma.

V usage is TRBV5-1 and J usage is TRBJ2-2; 10 positions agree with TRBD1. J gave up 6 bases and V 3 bases, and 2 bases lay outside the gene matches. The germline V gene has CDR1 SGHRS and CDR2 YFSETQ. This CDR3 is 14 amino acids long. The CDR3 spells CASSWGQGPGELFF. For the CDR3, the DNA is TGCGCCAGCAGCTGGGGACAGGGGCCCGGGGAGCTGTTTTTT.

This clone was seen more than once but under ten times. This sequence joins TRBV1 and TRBJ1-4. TRBV1 is given as a pseudogene. This CDR3 is 13 amino acids long. The CDR3 reads CASSQGGWGKLFF. The CDR3 DNA reads TGCGCCAGCAGCCAAGGAGGTTGGGGAAAACTGTTTTTT.

The rearrangement links TRBV10-2 to TRBJ2-1; 7 positions match TRBD2. The CDR3 spans 14 residues. Germline values: CDR1 WSHSY, CDR2 SAAADI. Trimming cost V 3 bases and J 7 bases; bases outside gene matches: 6. CDR3 protein: CASSDHRSGNEQFF. CDR3 nucleotide sequence: TGCGCCAGCAGTGACCACCGTAGCGGGAATGAGCAGTTCTTC.

In this sample, this clone turned up a few times. The V and J genes are TRBV5-1 and TRBJ2-5; maybe TRBD1 (6 bases). The ends were cut back, 1 base at V and 2 bases at J, with 12 bases in the middle. CDR1 is SGHRS, CDR2 YFSETQ, per germline. CDR3 length: 15 residues. CDR3 DNA: TGCGCCAGCAGCTTGCAGGGGCTTGTTCAAGAGACCCAGTACTTC. The encoded protein is CASSLQGLVQETQYF.

V gene TRBV19 combines with J gene TRBJ1-5, with TRBD1 identical over 12 bases. CDR1 and CDR2 from the germline V gene are LNHDA and SQIVND (reference sequence). The V gene end was trimmed by 5 bases and the J gene end by 5 bases; junction bases not matched to a gene: 4. The CDR3 is 15 residues long. CDR3 in amino acids: CASSLGQGAHQPQHF. CDR3 DNA: TGTGCCAGTAGTTTGGGACAGGGGGCCCATCAGCCCCAGCATTTT.

By its share, this clone is large. The chain links TRBV6-8 to TRBJ2-3; D remains unclear. The V end lost 6 bases, the J end lost 7 bases, and 11 bases lay between the germline ends. There are 12 residues in the CDR3. Germline CDR1 is MNHGY and CDR2 is SAAAGT. This CDR3 is CASSDGQNTQYF. The CDR3 nucleotides are TGTGCCAGCAGCGACGGGCAGAATACGCAGTATTTT.

The sample holds a few counts of this clone. The genes are TRBV25-1 and TRBJ2-1; perhaps TRBD2 as D (5 bases). The V and J ends lost 2 bases and 8 bases respectively, with 22 bases between them. The CDR3 runs 17 residues. CDR1 and CDR2 from the germline V gene are MGHDK and SYGVNS. The CDR3 region is CASSETLGSGPAHEQFF. The CDR3 DNA follows: TGTGCCAGCAGTGAAACCCTCGGAAGCGGACCTGCACATGAGCAGTTCTTC.

The chain employs TRBV18 and TRBJ2-1; D uncertain. Germline values: CDR1 KGHSH, CDR2 LQKENI. V lost 3 bases and J 1 base, leaving 13 bases between the germline ends. This CDR3 has 16 residues. CDR3 residues: CASSPEPGPSYNEQFF. For the CDR3, the DNA is TGTGCCAGCTCACCGGAACCCGGGCCTTCCTACAATGAGCAGTTCTTC.

This clone occurred a few times. The rearrangement joins TRBV6-4 to TRBJ2-1; D uncertain. The V end lost 5 bases, the J end lost 7 bases, and 12 bases lay between the germline ends. From germline, CDR1 is MRHNA and CDR2 SNTAGT. The CDR3 extends over 13 amino acids. CDR3 coding DNA: TGTGCCAGCAGTTACGAGTCTCGGAATGAGCAGTTCTTC. Amino acid sequence: CASSYESRNEQFF.

This clone was seen a handful of times. The chain has TRBV28 and TRBJ2-7; D unclear. Trimming removed 5 bases at V and 1 base at J, with 12 bases between. Germline CDR1 and CDR2: MDHEN and SYDVKM. The CDR3 consists of 14 residues. The CDR3 DNA follows: TGTGCCAGCAGTCCGCCCGACAATTCCTACGAGCAGTACTTC. This sequence encodes CASSPPDNSYEQYF. Full variable domain (rest looked up from reference TRBV28 and TRBJ2-7): DVKVTQSSRYLVKRTGEKVFLECVQDMDHENMFWYRQDPGLGLRLIYFSYDVKMKEKGDIPEGYSVSREKKERFSLILESASTNQTSMYLCASSPPDNSYEQYFGPGTRLTVT.